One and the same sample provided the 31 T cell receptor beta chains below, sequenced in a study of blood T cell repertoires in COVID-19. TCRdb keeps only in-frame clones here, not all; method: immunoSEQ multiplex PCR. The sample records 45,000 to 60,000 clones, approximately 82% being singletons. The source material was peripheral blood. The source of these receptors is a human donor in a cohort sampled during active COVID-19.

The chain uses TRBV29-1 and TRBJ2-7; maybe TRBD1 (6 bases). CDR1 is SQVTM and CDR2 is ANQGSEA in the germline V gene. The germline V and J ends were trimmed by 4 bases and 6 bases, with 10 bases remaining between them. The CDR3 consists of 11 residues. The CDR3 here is CSVAWGLEQYF. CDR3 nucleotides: TGCAGCGTTGCGTGGGGGCTCGAGCAGTACTTC.

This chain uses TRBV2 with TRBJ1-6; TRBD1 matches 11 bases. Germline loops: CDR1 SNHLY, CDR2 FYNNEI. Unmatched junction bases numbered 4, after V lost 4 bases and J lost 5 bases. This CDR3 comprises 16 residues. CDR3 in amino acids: CASSVRTGGNNSPLHF. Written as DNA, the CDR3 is TGTGCCAGCAGTGTCCGGACAGGGGGCAATAATTCACCCCTCCACTTT. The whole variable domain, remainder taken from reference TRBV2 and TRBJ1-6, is EPEVTQTPSHQVTQMGQEVILRCVPISNHLYFYWYRQILGQKVEFLVSFYNNEISEKSEIFDDQFSVERPDGSNFTLKIRSTKLEDSAMYFCASSVRTGGNNSPLHFGNGTRLTVT.

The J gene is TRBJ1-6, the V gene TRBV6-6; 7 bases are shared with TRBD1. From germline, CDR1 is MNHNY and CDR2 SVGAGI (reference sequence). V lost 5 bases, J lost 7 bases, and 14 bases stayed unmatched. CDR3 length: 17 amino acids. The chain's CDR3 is CASSLYARAGGNSPLHF. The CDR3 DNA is TGTGCCAGCAGTCTCTATGCCCGGGCAGGGGGGAATTCACCCCTCCACTTT.

This CDR3 is CASSESGELVELFF. For the CDR3, the DNA is TGTGCCAGCAGTGAATCGGGGGAGCTGGTGGAGCTGTTTTTT. The chain carries TRBV25-1 and TRBJ2-2, with D tentatively TRBD2 (6 bases). The CDR3 has 14 residues. Trimming cost V 1 base and J 10 bases, with 13 bases left between them. Germline CDR1 is MGHDK and CDR2 is SYGVNS.

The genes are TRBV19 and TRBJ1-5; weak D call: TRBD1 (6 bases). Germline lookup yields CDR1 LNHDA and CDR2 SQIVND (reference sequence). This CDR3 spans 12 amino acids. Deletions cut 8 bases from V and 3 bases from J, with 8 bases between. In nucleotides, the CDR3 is TGTGCCAGTGGACAGCCCAATCAGCCCCAGCATTTT. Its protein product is CASGQPNQPQHF.

The DNA for the CDR3 is TGTGCCAGCAGCTTCGACAGGGGGGCGGAGACCCAGTACTTC. It translates to CASSFDRGAETQYF. This chain uses TRBV7-2 with TRBJ2-5, with 9 nucleotides matching TRBD1. V was clipped by 3 bases and J by 5 bases; unmatched bases: 4. CDR1 and CDR2 from the germline V gene are SGHTA and FQGNSA. The CDR3 is made up of 14 amino acids.

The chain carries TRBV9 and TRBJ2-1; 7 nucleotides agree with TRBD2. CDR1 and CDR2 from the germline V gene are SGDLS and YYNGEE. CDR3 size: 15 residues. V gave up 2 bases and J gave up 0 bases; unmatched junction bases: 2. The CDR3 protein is CASSVSGGSYNEQFF. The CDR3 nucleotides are TGTGCCAGCAGCGTGTCGGGGGGCTCCTACAATGAGCAGTTCTTC.

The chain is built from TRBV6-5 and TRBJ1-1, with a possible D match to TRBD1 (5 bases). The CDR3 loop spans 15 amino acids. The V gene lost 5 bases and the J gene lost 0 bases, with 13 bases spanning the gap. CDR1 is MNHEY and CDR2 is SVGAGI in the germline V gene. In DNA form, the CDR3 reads TGTGCCAGCAGTCGCTCGGGACTTTTGAACACTGAAGCTTTCTTT. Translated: CASSRSGLLNTEAFF.

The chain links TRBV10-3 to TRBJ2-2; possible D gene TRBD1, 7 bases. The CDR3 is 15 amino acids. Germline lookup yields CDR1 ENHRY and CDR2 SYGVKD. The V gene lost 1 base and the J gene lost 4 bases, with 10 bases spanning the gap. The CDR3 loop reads CAISEWRGPTGELFF. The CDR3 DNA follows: TGTGCCATCAGTGAGTGGAGGGGGCCCACCGGGGAGCTGTTTTTT.

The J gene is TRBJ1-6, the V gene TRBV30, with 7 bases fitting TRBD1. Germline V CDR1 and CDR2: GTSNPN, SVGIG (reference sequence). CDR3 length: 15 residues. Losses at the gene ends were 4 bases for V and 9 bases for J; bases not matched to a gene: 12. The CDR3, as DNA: TGTGCCTGGATAGGATTAGACAGGGCGACTTCACCCCTCCACTTT. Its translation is CAWIGLDRATSPLHF.

The CDR3 DNA follows: TGCGCCAGCAGCCAAGATCTTATTTCTAATGAGCAGTTCTTC. Its translation is CASSQDLISNEQFF. The chain has TRBV4-3 and TRBJ2-1; D is unclear. The V end was cut by 0 bases, the J end by 7 bases, with 10 bases between. The germline V gene encodes CDR1 LGHNA and CDR2 YSLEER. There are 14 residues in the CDR3.

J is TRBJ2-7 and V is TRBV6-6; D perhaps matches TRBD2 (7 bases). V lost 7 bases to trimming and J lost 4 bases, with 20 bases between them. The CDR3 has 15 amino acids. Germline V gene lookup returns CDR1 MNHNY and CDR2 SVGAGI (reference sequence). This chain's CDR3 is CASTPGWGGPYEQYF. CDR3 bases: TGTGCCAGCACCCCGGGGTGGGGGGGGCCTTACGAGCAGTACTTC.

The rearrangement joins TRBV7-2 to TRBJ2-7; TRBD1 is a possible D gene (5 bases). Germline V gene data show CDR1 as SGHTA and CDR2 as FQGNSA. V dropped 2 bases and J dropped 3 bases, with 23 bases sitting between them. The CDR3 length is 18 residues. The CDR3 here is CASSLFPPGLDTRYEQYF. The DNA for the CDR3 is TGTGCCAGCAGCTTATTTCCCCCGGGTCTGGACACCCGCTACGAGCAGTACTTC. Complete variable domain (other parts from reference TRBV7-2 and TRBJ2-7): GAGVSQSPSNKVTEKGKDVELRCDPISGHTALYWYRQSLGQGLEFLIYFQGNSAPDKSGLPSDRFSAERTGGSVSTLTIQRTQQEDSAVYLCASSLFPPGLDTRYEQYFGPGTRLTVT.

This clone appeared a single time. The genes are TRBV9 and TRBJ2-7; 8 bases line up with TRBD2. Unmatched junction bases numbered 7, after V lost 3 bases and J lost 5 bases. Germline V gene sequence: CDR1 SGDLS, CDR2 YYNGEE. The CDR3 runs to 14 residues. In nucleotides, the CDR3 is TGTGCCAGCAGCGCGGCGGGGGGAGGGAACGAGCAGTACTTC. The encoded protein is CASSAAGGGNEQYF.

DNA for the CDR3: TGTGCCAGCAGCTCCGTAGCGGACACAGATACGCAGTATTTT. This sequence encodes CASSSVADTDTQYF. V gene TRBV5-4 combines with J gene TRBJ2-3; a possible D gene is TRBD2 (6 bases). V lost 3 bases, J lost 2 bases, and 10 bases lay in between. This CDR3 is 14 amino acids long. Germline CDR1 is SGHNT and CDR2 is YYREEE (reference sequence).

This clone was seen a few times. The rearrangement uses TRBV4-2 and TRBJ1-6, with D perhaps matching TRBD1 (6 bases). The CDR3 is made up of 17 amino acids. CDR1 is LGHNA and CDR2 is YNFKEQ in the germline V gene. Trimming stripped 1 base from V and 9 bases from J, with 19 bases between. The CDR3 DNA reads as TGTGCCAGCAGCCAAGGAGTCCCCACAGGGTTTGGTTCACCCCTCCACTTT. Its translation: CASSQGVPTGFGSPLHF.

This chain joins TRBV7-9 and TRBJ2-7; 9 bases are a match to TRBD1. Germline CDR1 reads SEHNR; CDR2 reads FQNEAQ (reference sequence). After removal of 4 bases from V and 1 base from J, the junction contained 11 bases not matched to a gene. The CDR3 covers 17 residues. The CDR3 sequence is CASSSNPGTGPSYEQYF. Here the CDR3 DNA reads TGTGCCAGCAGCTCCAACCCCGGGACAGGGCCTTCCTACGAGCAGTACTTC.

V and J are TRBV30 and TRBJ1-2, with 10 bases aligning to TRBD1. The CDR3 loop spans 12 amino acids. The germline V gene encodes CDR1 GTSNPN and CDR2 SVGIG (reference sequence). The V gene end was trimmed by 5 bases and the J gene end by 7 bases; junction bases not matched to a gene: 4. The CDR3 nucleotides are TGTGCCTGGGACCGGGACAGGGGTGGCTACACCTTC. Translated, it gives CAWDRDRGGYTF.

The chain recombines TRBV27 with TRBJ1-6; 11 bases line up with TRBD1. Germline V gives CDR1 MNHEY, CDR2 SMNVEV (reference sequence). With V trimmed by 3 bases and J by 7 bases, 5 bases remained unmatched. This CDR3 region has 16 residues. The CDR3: CASSFGQGARNSPLHF. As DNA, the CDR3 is TGTGCCAGCAGTTTTGGACAGGGGGCTAGGAATTCACCCCTCCACTTT.

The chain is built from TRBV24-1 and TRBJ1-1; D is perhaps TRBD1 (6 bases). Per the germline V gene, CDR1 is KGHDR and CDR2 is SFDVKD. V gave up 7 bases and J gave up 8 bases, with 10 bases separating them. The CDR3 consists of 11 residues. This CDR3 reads CATSEQGEAFF. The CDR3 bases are TGTGCCACCAGCGAACAGGGAGAAGCTTTCTTT.

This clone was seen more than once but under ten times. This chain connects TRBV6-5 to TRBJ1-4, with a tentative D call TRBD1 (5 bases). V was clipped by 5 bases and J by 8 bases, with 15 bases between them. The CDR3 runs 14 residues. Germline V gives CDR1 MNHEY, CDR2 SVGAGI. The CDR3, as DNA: TGTGCCAGCAGTCCCAGAGCCCGGGGGGAAAAACTGTTTTTT. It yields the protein CASSPRARGEKLFF.

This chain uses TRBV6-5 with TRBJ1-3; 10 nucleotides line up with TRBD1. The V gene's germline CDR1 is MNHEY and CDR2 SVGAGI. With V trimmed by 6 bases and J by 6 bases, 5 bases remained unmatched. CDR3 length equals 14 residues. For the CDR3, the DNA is TGTGCCAGCAGATGGACAGGGGGAGAAAACACCATATATTTT. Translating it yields CASRWTGGENTIYF.

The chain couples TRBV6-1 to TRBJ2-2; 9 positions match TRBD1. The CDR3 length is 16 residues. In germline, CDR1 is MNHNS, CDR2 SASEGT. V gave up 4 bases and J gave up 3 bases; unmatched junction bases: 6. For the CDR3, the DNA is TGTGCCAGCAGTGCTTCTACAGGGGGCTACACCGGGGAGCTGTTTTTT. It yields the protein CASSASTGGYTGELFF.

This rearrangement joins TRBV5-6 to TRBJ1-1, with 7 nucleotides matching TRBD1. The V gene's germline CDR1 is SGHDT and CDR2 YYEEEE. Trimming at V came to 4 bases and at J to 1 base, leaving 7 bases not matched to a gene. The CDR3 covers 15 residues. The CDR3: CASSPGQVGNTEAFF. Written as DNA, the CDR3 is TGTGCCAGCAGCCCCGGACAGGTGGGGAACACTGAAGCTTTCTTT.

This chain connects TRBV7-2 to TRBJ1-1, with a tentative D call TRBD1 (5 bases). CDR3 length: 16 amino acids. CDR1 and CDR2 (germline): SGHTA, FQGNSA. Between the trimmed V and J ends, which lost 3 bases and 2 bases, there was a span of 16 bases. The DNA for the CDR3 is TGTGCCAGCAGCTTTATCCAGGGAGGGGCTAACACTGAAGCTTTCTTT. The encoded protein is CASSFIQGGANTEAFF. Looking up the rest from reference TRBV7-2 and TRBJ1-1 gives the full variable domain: GAGVSQSPSNKVTEKGKDVELRCDPISGHTALYWYRQSLGQGLEFLIYFQGNSAPDKSGLPSDRFSAERTGGSVSTLTIQRTQQEDSAVYLCASSFIQGGANTEAFFGQGTRLTVV.

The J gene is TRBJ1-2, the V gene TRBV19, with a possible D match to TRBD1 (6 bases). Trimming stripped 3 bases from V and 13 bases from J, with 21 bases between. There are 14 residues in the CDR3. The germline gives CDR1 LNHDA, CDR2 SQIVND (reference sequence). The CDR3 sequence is CASSMFGGQGGGTF. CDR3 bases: TGTGCCAGTAGTATGTTCGGGGGGCAGGGCGGTGGCACCTTC. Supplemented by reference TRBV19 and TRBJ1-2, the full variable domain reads DGGITQSPKYLFRKEGQNVTLSCEQNLNHDAMYWYRQDPGQGLRLIYYSQIVNDFQKGDIAEGYSVSREKKESFPLTVTSAQKNPTAFYLCASSMFGGQGGGTFGSGTRLTVV.

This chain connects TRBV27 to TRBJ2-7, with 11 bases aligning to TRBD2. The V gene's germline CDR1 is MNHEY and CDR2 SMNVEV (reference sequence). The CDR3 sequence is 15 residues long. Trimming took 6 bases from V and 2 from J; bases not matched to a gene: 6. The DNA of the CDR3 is TGTGCCAGCAGGCTGACTAGCGGGGAGACCTACGAGCAGTACTTC. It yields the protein CASRLTSGETYEQYF.

CDR3 in amino acids: CASSSIAGARGTGELFF. Written as DNA, the CDR3 is TGTGCCAGCAGTTCCATCGCAGGGGCGAGGGGCACCGGGGAGCTGTTTTTT. The chain carries TRBV27 and TRBJ2-2; TRBD1 might be the D (6 bases). Germline V lookup: CDR1 MNHEY, CDR2 SMNVEV (reference sequence). The CDR3 consists of 17 residues. Deletions cut 4 bases from V and 4 bases from J, with 19 bases between.

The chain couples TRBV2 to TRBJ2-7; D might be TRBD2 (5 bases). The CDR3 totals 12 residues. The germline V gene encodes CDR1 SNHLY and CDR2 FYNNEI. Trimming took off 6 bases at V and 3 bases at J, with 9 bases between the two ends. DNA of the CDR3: TGTGCCAGCAGCCGGGATCTCTACGAGCAGTACTTC. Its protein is CASSRDLYEQYF.

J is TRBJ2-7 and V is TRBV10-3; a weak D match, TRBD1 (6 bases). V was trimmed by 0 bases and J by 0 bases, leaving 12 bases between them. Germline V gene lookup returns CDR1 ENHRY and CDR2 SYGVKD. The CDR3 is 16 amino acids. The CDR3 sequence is CAISESGAKLSYEQYF. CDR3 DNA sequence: TGTGCCATCAGTGAGTCGGGGGCGAAACTCTCCTACGAGCAGTACTTC.

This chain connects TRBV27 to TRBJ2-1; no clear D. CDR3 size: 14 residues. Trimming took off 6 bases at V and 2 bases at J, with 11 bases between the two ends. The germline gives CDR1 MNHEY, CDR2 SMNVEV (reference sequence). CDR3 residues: CASRQPSAYNEQFF. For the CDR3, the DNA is TGTGCCAGCAGACAGCCTTCCGCCTACAATGAGCAGTTCTTC.